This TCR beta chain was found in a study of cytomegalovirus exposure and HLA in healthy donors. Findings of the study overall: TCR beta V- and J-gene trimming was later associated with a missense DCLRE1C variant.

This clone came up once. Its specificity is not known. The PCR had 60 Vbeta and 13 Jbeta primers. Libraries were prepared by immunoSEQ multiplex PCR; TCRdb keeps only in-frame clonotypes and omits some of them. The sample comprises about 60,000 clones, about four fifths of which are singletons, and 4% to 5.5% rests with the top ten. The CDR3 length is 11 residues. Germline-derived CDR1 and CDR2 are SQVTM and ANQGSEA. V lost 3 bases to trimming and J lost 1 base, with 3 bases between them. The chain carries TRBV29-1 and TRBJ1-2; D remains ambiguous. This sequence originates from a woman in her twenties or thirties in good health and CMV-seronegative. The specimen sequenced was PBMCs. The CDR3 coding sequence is TGCAGCGTTGACCGTAACTATGGCTACACCTTC. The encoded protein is CSVDRNYGYTF.